The source of this T cell receptor beta chain is a study of blood T cell repertoires in COVID-19. Study-wide background: Spain, Italy and the United States supplied samples that represented acute and convalescent COVID-19. Sources were T cells, B-cell-depleted T cells, or PBMCs; the material itself was cDNA or gDNA.

From germline, CDR1 is MNHNY and CDR2 SVGAGI (reference sequence). The V gene lost 5 bases and the J gene lost 2 bases, with 13 bases spanning the gap. The CDR3 has 14 residues. In the original analysis: Reference gene primers were amplified, and this amplification served to estimate nucleated cell counts. TCRdb keeps only in-frame clones here, not all; method: immunoSEQ multiplex PCR. For V, J and clone size, that table is used; D and trimming come from the DNA. The table includes under 250,000 clones, roughly four fifths detected once. This clone was seen only a few times. The sample was peripheral blood. The chain is built from TRBV6-6 and TRBJ2-7; tentative D call: TRBD2 (6 bases). The receptor comes from a woman between 18 and 29 years old with acute or convalescent COVID-19. This CDR3 reads CASSPWREAYEQYF. In nucleotides, the CDR3 is TGTGCCAGCAGTCCCTGGCGGGAAGCCTACGAGCAGTACTTC.